The 22 T cell receptor beta chains below all came from one sample that was sequenced in a study of T cell changes during pregnancy in multiple sclerosis. Data came from immunoSEQ multiplex PCR; TCRdb stores just in-frame clones and leaves some out. The sample has 85,000 to 130,000 clones; roughly 90% are singletons. The sequencing here drew on peripheral blood, taken after pregnancy. These receptors were collected from a female donor with multiple sclerosis, enrolled in a pregnancy study.

V gene TRBV11-2 combines with J gene TRBJ2-7; 8 bases agree with TRBD1. The CDR3 runs 15 residues. The ends lost 0 bases at V and 6 bases at J; junction bases unmatched: 7. Germline V CDR1 and CDR2: SGHAT, FQNNGV. The chain's CDR3 is CASSLDQDREAEQYF. DNA of the CDR3: TGTGCCAGCAGCTTAGATCAGGACAGGGAAGCCGAGCAGTACTTC.

The J gene is TRBJ2-7, the V gene TRBV6-1; TRBD2 matches at 12 bases. J lost 5 bases, V lost 2 bases, and 7 bases had no gene match. The CDR3 covers 16 residues. Germline CDR1 MNHNS, CDR2 SASEGT. DNA for the CDR3: TGTGCCAGCAGTGAACTAGCGGGGGGGAGTCTACACGAGCAGTACTTC. Translating it yields CASSELAGGSLHEQYF.

This rearrangement joins TRBV28 to TRBJ2-5, with TRBD2 matching 11 bases. After removal of 8 bases from V and 5 bases from J, the junction contained 10 bases not matched to a gene. Germline values: CDR1 MDHEN, CDR2 SYDVKM. The CDR3 sequence is 15 residues long. CDR3 nucleotide sequence: TGTGCCAGCGGTAATAGCGGGAGGGTGGGGGAGACCCAGTACTTC. Translated, it gives CASGNSGRVGETQYF.

The chain couples TRBV30 to TRBJ2-7; possible D gene TRBD2, 5 bases. V was trimmed by 2 bases and J by 7 bases, leaving 21 bases between them. This CDR3 region has 15 residues. The germline V gene encodes CDR1 GTSNPN and CDR2 SVGIG (reference sequence). This CDR3 is CAWSSGGRRMGEQYF. In nucleotides, the CDR3 is TGTGCCTGGAGTAGCGGAGGCCGGCGAATGGGGGAGCAGTACTTC.

The V call is TRBV29-1, the J call TRBJ2-3; 7 bases are a match to TRBD2. Germline V gene sequence: CDR1 SQVTM, CDR2 ANQGSEA. Trimming cost V 4 bases and J 5 bases; bases outside gene matches: 6. CDR3 length equals 13 residues. For the CDR3, the DNA is TGCAGCGTTGGTGGGAGGGCTGGAGATACGCAGTATTTT. It codes for CSVGGRAGDTQYF.

V is TRBV27 and J is TRBJ2-2; 7 bases line up with TRBD2. The CDR3 loop spans 17 amino acids. V lost 5 bases, J lost 4 bases, and 13 bases stayed unmatched. Germline V lookup: CDR1 MNHEY, CDR2 SMNVEV (reference sequence). This CDR3 reads CASSLWGGEESTGELFF. CDR3 bases: TGTGCCAGCAGTCTTTGGGGAGGGGAAGAGAGCACCGGGGAGCTGTTTTTT.

The rearrangement uses TRBV7-8 and TRBJ2-7; D may be TRBD2 (5 bases). CDR1 is SGHVS and CDR2 is FQNEAQ in the germline V gene. Trimming pared 5 bases from V and 5 bases from J, leaving 13 bases between. This CDR3 region has 13 residues. Here the CDR3 reads CASSPPGVDEQYF. Here the CDR3 DNA reads TGTGCCAGCAGCCCTCCCGGGGTTGACGAGCAGTACTTC.

CDR3 DNA sequence: TGTGCCAGCAGTGATCAAGGGATCAGCGGGAGGCAGTACTTC. This gives the protein CASSDQGISGRQYF. The chain couples TRBV25-1 to TRBJ2-7; 8 bases match TRBD2. Germline loops: CDR1 MGHDK, CDR2 SYGVNS. The J segment lost 9 bases and the V segment lost 3 bases, leaving 10 bases of the junction unmatched. This CDR3 comprises 14 residues.

The sample holds a few counts of this clone. The chain is built from TRBV27 and TRBJ1-2, with D maybe TRBD1 (5 bases). V was shortened by 2 bases and J by 4 bases, with 8 bases between the two germline ends. The CDR3 is 13 residues long. CDR1 is MNHEY and CDR2 is SMNVEV in the germline V gene (reference sequence). CDR3 region: CASSLRGSYGYTF. In DNA form, the CDR3 reads TGTGCCAGCAGTTTAAGGGGAAGCTATGGCTACACCTTC.

The chain employs TRBV4-1 and TRBJ1-2; 7 nucleotides agree with TRBD1. Germline-derived CDR1 and CDR2 are MGHRA and YSYEKL. Germline trimming cut 3 bases from V and 7 bases from J; bases unmatched to any gene: 11. The CDR3 runs to 15 residues. CDR3 DNA: TGCGCCAGCAGCCAGATAGGGGGCGCGGGCGGTGGCTACACCTTC. Translation gives CASSQIGGAGGGYTF.

This rearrangement joins TRBV4-1 to TRBJ1-4, with TRBD1 identical over 8 bases. V shed 2 bases and J 4 bases; nucleotides not matched to a gene: 3. Germline loops: CDR1 MGHRA, CDR2 YSYEKL. The CDR3 runs to 15 residues. CDR3 protein: CASSQTGGGNEKLFF. The CDR3 DNA sequence: TGCGCCAGCAGCCAAACAGGGGGGGGTAATGAAAAACTGTTTTTT.

V and J are TRBV7-9 and TRBJ2-1, with a possible D match to TRBD2 (7 bases). The V end was cut by 1 base, the J end by 10 bases, with 20 bases between. CDR1 and CDR2 (germline): SEHNR, FQNEAQ (reference sequence). CDR3 length: 16 amino acids. The CDR3 spells CASSLGGGPFAREQFF. The CDR3, as DNA: TGTGCCAGCAGCTTAGGGGGGGGGCCTTTTGCAAGAGAGCAGTTCTTC.

The chain carries TRBV27 and TRBJ1-2, with unresolved D. CDR1 and CDR2 from the germline V gene are MNHEY and SMNVEV (reference sequence). V shed 0 bases and J shed 3 bases, with 11 bases lying between them. CDR3 length equals 15 residues. The CDR3 DNA is TGTGCCAGCAGTTTATCCCCCGGAGTACACTATGGCTACACCTTC. It yields the protein CASSLSPGVHYGYTF.

The chain combines TRBV7-3 with TRBJ1-1; D is perhaps TRBD1 (6 bases). Per germline, CDR1 SGHTA and CDR2 FQGTGA. The V end was cut by 1 base, the J end by 3 bases, with 18 bases between. This CDR3 region has 17 residues. The CDR3 nucleotides are TGTGCCAGCAGCTTAAGGGGGCGGGGGGCTAGCGACACTGAAGCTTTCTTT. Translating gives CASSLRGRGASDTEAFF.

The chain uses TRBV28 and TRBJ1-2; D not certain. Trimming removed 4 bases at V and 4 bases at J, with 7 bases between. There are 12 residues in the CDR3. Germline values: CDR1 MDHEN, CDR2 SYDVKM. CDR3 nucleotides: TGTGCCAGCAGTTCCCCCAGCTATGGCTACACCTTC. Translating gives CASSSPSYGYTF.

This sequence joins TRBV15 and TRBJ2-2; 9 bases match TRBD2. This CDR3 has 16 amino acids. In germline, CDR1 is LNHNV, CDR2 YYDKDF (reference sequence). V shed 2 bases, J shed 4 bases, and the junction held 5 bases outside the gene matches. CDR3 sequence reads: CATSRSRGRATGELFF. In DNA form, the CDR3 reads TGTGCCACCAGCAGAAGTCGCGGGAGGGCCACCGGGGAGCTGTTTTTT. The full variable domain, in which reference TRBV15 and TRBJ2-2 provide the parts outside the CDR3, is DAMVIQNPRYQVTQFGKPVTLSCSQTLNHNVMYWYQQKSSQAPKLLFHYYDKDFNNEADTPDNFQSRRPNTSFCFLDIRSPGLGDTAMYLCATSRSRGRATGELFFGEGSRLTVL.

V gene TRBV14 combines with J gene TRBJ1-2, with D possibly being TRBD1 (6 bases). The V gene's germline CDR1 is SGHDN and CDR2 FVKESK. Trimming took off 3 bases at V and 2 bases at J, with 16 bases between the two ends. The CDR3 runs to 16 residues. This CDR3 is CASSHSRQAFNYGYTF. In nucleotides, the CDR3 is TGTGCCAGCAGCCACAGCAGACAGGCTTTCAACTATGGCTACACCTTC. The full variable domain, rest sourced from reference TRBV14 and TRBJ1-2, is EAGVTQFPSHSVIEKGQTVTLRCDPISGHDNLYWYRRVMGKEIKFLLHFVKESKQDESGMPNNRFLAERTGGTYSTLKVQPAELEDSGVYFCASSHSRQAFNYGYTFGSGTRLTVV.

The rearrangement joins TRBV5-1 to TRBJ1-1; the D is unclear. CDR3 length: 15 residues. Germline V gene sequence: CDR1 SGHRS, CDR2 YFSETQ. Trimming took off 4 bases at V and 3 bases at J, with 16 bases between the two ends. The CDR3 DNA reads as TGCGCCAGCAGCCGAAAAGAAGTCAGCGACACTGAAGCTTTCTTT. Encoded protein: CASSRKEVSDTEAFF.

The chain employs TRBV7-9 and TRBJ1-1; D is unclear. Germline V lookup: CDR1 SEHNR, CDR2 FQNEAQ (reference sequence). The CDR3 consists of 13 residues. V was pared by 5 bases and J by 0 bases, with 7 bases between. In DNA, the CDR3 is TGTGCCAGCAGCCCAAAAATGAACACTGAAGCTTTCTTT. Translation: CASSPKMNTEAFF.

In this sample, this clone turned up once. The J gene is TRBJ2-3, the V gene TRBV6-6; TRBD2 aligns across 7 bases. Germline CDR1 MNHNY, CDR2 SVGAGI (reference sequence). The ends lost 6 bases at V and 5 bases at J; junction bases unmatched: 8. The CDR3 is made up of 14 amino acids. This CDR3 is CASRVGLGRDTQYF. The CDR3 coding sequence is TGTGCCAGCAGGGTCGGACTAGGGAGAGATACGCAGTATTTT.

The chain links TRBV11-2 to TRBJ1-4, with D perhaps matching TRBD1 (6 bases). Trimming cost V 3 bases and J 8 bases, with 13 bases left between them. CDR1 is SGHAT and CDR2 is FQNNGV in the germline V gene. The CDR3 totals 14 residues. CDR3 residues: CASSFTGFLEKLFF. DNA of the CDR3: TGTGCCAGCAGCTTCACAGGGTTCTTGGAAAAACTGTTTTTT.

This chain connects TRBV7-9 to TRBJ1-6, with TRBD1 matching over 9 bases. The CDR3 has 15 residues. After removal of 6 bases from V and 9 bases from J, the junction contained 9 bases not matched to a gene. CDR1 SEHNR and CDR2 FQNEAQ come from the germline V gene (reference sequence). The CDR3 bases are TGTGCCAGCAGGCCCCCGGGACAGGGTGGTTCACCCCTCCACTTT. It yields the protein CASRPPGQGGSPLHF. Drawing the rest from reference TRBV7-9 and TRBJ1-6, the complete variable domain is DTGVSQNPRHKITKRGQNVTFRCDPISEHNRLYWYRQTLGQGPEFLTYFQNEAQLEKSRLLSDRFSAERPKGSFSTLEIQRTEQGDSAMYLCASRPPGQGGSPLHFGNGTRLTVT.